The clone carrying this T cell receptor (beta chain) showed up many times. Its matching antigen is unknown. These data come from a study of CD8 T cells in ankylosing spondylitis. Findings of the study overall: Reactive arthritis synovial fluid and blood were previously reported to contain some motif variants. As for the disease-linked clones, they showed a CD8+ phenotype and occurred at relatively low frequencies in peripheral blood. Blood of patients with ankylosing spondylitis appeared to be characterized by a TCR beta motif of several highly homologous variants.

Trimming took 0 bases from V and 1 from J, leaving 6 bases between them. This CDR3 has 14 amino acids. The germline gives CDR1 MDHEN, CDR2 SYDVKM. Quantitative barcoded 5'-RACE was used to prepare TCR beta libraries. From the 5' RACE reads, TCRdb called clonotypes with MiXCR, one entry per CDR3 protein. The sample lists more than 400,000 distinct CDR3 sequences, 5.3% seen once, with under 4.5% in the top ten. This sequence originates from a male donor with ankylosing spondylitis. The chain has TRBV28 and TRBJ1-1; no definite D call. Sequencing used blood, either unsorted or a sorted T cell fraction (not recorded which). The CDR3 sequence: CASSLWVRNTEAFF. The CDR3 DNA reads as TGTGCCAGCAGTTTATGGGTCCGGAACACTGAAGCTTTCTTT.